The 27 T cell receptor beta chains in this list originate from one sample, sequenced in a study of T cell changes during pregnancy in multiple sclerosis. This table comes from immunoSEQ multiplex PCR, and its TCRdb copy is limited to in-frame clones, with some not included. The sample includes approximately 49,000 clones, 90% of them seen just once. The sequencing used peripheral blood, collected after pregnancy. These receptors were taken from a female donor in good health, enrolled as a control in a pregnancy study.

The chain combines TRBV5-1 with TRBJ2-1; TRBD2 matches at 9 bases. From germline, CDR1 is SGHRS and CDR2 YFSETQ. Trimming cost V 4 bases and J 5 bases; bases outside gene matches: 4. The CDR3 spans 14 residues. The CDR3 DNA is TGCGCCAGCAGCCCTAGCGGGACCCACAATGAGCAGTTCTTC. Translated, it gives CASSPSGTHNEQFF.

The CDR3 coding sequence is TGTGCCAGTAGTATAGGCGGGACAGGGACCTACGAGCAGTACTTC. Translating it yields CASSIGGTGTYEQYF. The V and J genes are TRBV19 and TRBJ2-7, with 9 bases fitting TRBD1. The CDR3 is 15 amino acids. Germline trimming cut 1 base from V and 2 bases from J; bases unmatched to any gene: 3. Germline V lookup: CDR1 LNHDA, CDR2 SQIVND (reference sequence).

The chain has TRBV6-5 and TRBJ1-5, with D unclear. Between the trimmed V and J ends, which lost 6 bases and 4 bases, there was a span of 10 bases. The CDR3 runs 13 residues. The germline V gene encodes CDR1 MNHEY and CDR2 SVGAGI. This CDR3 reads CASSQQWNQPQHF. CDR3 coding DNA: TGTGCCAGCAGCCAACAGTGGAATCAGCCCCAGCATTTT.

The rearrangement links TRBV2 to TRBJ2-7; 7 bases map to TRBD1. Germline V lookup: CDR1 SNHLY, CDR2 FYNNEI. After removal of 2 bases from V and 8 bases from J, the junction contained 15 bases not matched to a gene. The CDR3 is 16 residues long. CDR3 loop: CASSEPPAVTGRQQYF. The CDR3 DNA reads as TGTGCCAGCAGTGAACCCCCCGCCGTGACAGGGCGGCAGCAGTACTTC.

The chain joins TRBV7-2 to TRBJ2-4; unclear D gene. V dropped 5 bases and J dropped 9 bases, with 14 bases sitting between them. This CDR3 has 13 amino acids. CDR1 is SGHTA and CDR2 is FQGNSA in the germline V gene. This CDR3 reads CASSPPPLTIQYF. DNA of the CDR3: TGTGCCAGCAGCCCTCCACCTCTAACCATTCAGTACTTC.

The chain joins TRBV5-1 to TRBJ2-5, with 9 bases that match TRBD1. V was pared by 4 bases and J by 5 bases, with 9 bases of the junction left unmatched. The germline gives CDR1 SGHRS, CDR2 YFSETQ. This CDR3 has 15 amino acids. This CDR3 reads CASSQRTGERETQYF. As DNA, the CDR3 is TGCGCCAGCAGCCAACGGACAGGGGAAAGGGAGACCCAGTACTTC.

The chain is built from TRBV27 and TRBJ1-6; 7 bases are a match to TRBD1. Germline CDR1 is MNHEY and CDR2 is SMNVEV (reference sequence). CDR3 length: 14 amino acids. J lost 8 bases, V lost 5 bases, and 6 bases had no gene match. CDR3 sequence (DNA): TGTGCCAGCAGTCCACAGGGGCGAGATTCACCCCTCCACTTT. Translated, it gives CASSPQGRDSPLHF.

The chain uses TRBV2 and TRBJ2-2, with 9 bases matching TRBD1. CDR3 size: 15 residues. Trimming removed 6 bases from V and 7 bases from J; junction bases left unmatched: 9. Germline V gene lookup returns CDR1 SNHLY and CDR2 FYNNEI. The CDR3 spells CASSGTGGGIGELFF. The CDR3 nucleotides read TGTGCCAGCAGCGGCACAGGGGGCGGTATCGGGGAGCTGTTTTTT. The variable domain in full, with the rest retrieved from reference TRBV2 and TRBJ2-2, is EPEVTQTPSHQVTQMGQEVILRCVPISNHLYFYWYRQILGQKVEFLVSFYNNEISEKSEIFDDQFSVERPDGSNFTLKIRSTKLEDSAMYFCASSGTGGGIGELFFGEGSRLTVL.

The J gene is TRBJ2-7, the V gene TRBV9; maybe TRBD1 (5 bases). Between the trimmed V and J ends, which lost 2 bases and 1 base, there was a span of 10 bases. Germline CDR1 and CDR2: SGDLS and YYNGEE. The CDR3 sequence is 14 residues long. The CDR3 protein is CASSVLAGSYEQYF. The CDR3, as DNA: TGTGCCAGCAGCGTTTTAGCAGGGTCCTACGAGCAGTACTTC.

The chain is built from TRBV7-2 and TRBJ1-2; 9 bases align to TRBD1. From germline, CDR1 is SGHTA and CDR2 FQGNSA. CDR3 size: 16 residues. Unmatched junction bases numbered 6, after V lost 4 bases and J lost 0 bases. The CDR3 here is CASSSAGTGSNYGYTF. The CDR3, as DNA: TGTGCCAGCAGCTCAGCAGGGACAGGGTCTAACTATGGCTACACCTTC.

This chain links TRBV21-1 with TRBJ2-6; TRBD2 was called by the table and not checked on the DNA. TRBV21-1 is assigned pseudogene status. The CDR3 sequence is 14 residues long. The DNA for the CDR3 is TGTGCCAGCAGCACCTACTCTGGGGCCAACGTCCTGACTTTC. Amino acid sequence: CASSTYSGANVLTF.

Here the CDR3 reads CASSLIPGGAYGYTF. Here the CDR3 DNA reads TGCGCCAGCAGCCTTATTCCTGGGGGCGCGTATGGCTACACCTTC. The chain has TRBV4-1 and TRBJ1-2; D possibly corresponds to TRBD1 (6 bases). V shed 4 bases and J shed 5 bases, with 17 bases lying between them. Per germline, CDR1 MGHRA and CDR2 YSYEKL. The CDR3 extends over 15 amino acids.

The chain links TRBV7-2 to TRBJ2-7, with 8 nucleotides matching TRBD2. The germline V gene encodes CDR1 SGHTA and CDR2 FQGNSA. The CDR3 extends over 17 amino acids. Trimming at V came to 1 base and at J to 3 bases, leaving 11 bases not matched to a gene. CDR3 in DNA: TGTGCCAGCAGCTTAGTGGGGGTCAGCGGGGGCCACTACGAGCAGTACTTC. Its protein product is CASSLVGVSGGHYEQYF.

The chain is built from TRBV9 and TRBJ2-3, with 8 positions matching TRBD2. V was pared by 0 bases and J by 4 bases, with 4 bases of the junction left unmatched. The CDR3 covers 15 residues. Per germline, CDR1 SGDLS and CDR2 YYNGEE. CDR3 loop: CASSVGTSGADTQYF. For the CDR3, the DNA is TGTGCCAGCAGCGTAGGAACTAGCGGTGCAGATACGCAGTATTTT.

The chain couples TRBV2 to TRBJ2-3; D not certain. The CDR3 contains 14 residues. V lost 6 bases and J lost 5, with 15 bases in between. The V gene's germline CDR1 is SNHLY and CDR2 FYNNEI. The CDR3 loop is CASSRTLGGDTQYF. The CDR3 nucleotides are TGTGCCAGCAGCCGAACCCTCGGTGGAGATACGCAGTATTTT.

The V gene is TRBV14, the J gene TRBJ1-5, with D possibly TRBD1 on 5 matching bases. V was shortened by 0 bases and J by 5 bases, with 20 bases between the two germline ends. The CDR3 is 18 amino acids. The germline V gene has CDR1 SGHDN and CDR2 FVKESK. The CDR3 sequence: CASSQDLFQGRVDQPQHF. CDR3 bases: TGTGCCAGCAGCCAAGATCTCTTCCAGGGTAGGGTGGATCAGCCCCAGCATTTT.

V is TRBV6-6 and J is TRBJ1-1; 7 nucleotides line up with TRBD1. Germline CDR1 MNHNY, CDR2 SVGAGI (reference sequence). Trimming cost V 5 bases and J 6 bases; bases outside gene matches: 15. The CDR3 has 16 residues. The CDR3 loop is CASSTDRDWKSAEAFF. The CDR3 bases are TGTGCCAGCAGTACCGACAGGGACTGGAAGAGCGCTGAAGCTTTCTTT.

A few counts support this clone. J is TRBJ1-6 and V is TRBV5-1, with 10 bases identical to TRBD1. V was clipped by 4 bases and J by 9 bases; unmatched bases: 10. This CDR3 contains 16 residues. Germline loops: CDR1 SGHRS, CDR2 YFSETQ. CDR3 residues: CASSPGQGQGSSPLHF. CDR3 sequence (DNA): TGCGCCAGCAGCCCCGGTCAGGGACAGGGGAGTTCACCCCTCCACTTT.

The chain employs TRBV27 and TRBJ1-2, with D perhaps matching TRBD1 (6 bases). Looked up from germline, CDR1 is MNHEY and CDR2 is SMNVEV (reference sequence). The CDR3 runs 13 residues. The V end was cut by 5 bases, the J end by 8 bases, with 15 bases between. DNA for the CDR3: TGTGCCAGCAGTCGAGAAAACAGGGACGGCTACACCTTC. Its protein product is CASSRENRDGYTF.

The V and J genes are TRBV28 and TRBJ1-5; TRBD1 matches at 10 bases. V was clipped by 6 bases and J by 7 bases; unmatched bases: 9. This CDR3 comprises 15 residues. Germline V gene sequence: CDR1 MDHEN, CDR2 SYDVKM. The DNA of the CDR3 is TGTGCCAGCAGCCGTGACAGGGGGCAGGACCAGCCCCAGCATTTT. Protein: CASSRDRGQDQPQHF.

The chain employs TRBV4-3 and TRBJ1-1, with D unresolved. Per germline, CDR1 LGHNA and CDR2 YSLEER. The CDR3 spans 16 residues. Trimming took off 8 bases at V and 0 bases at J, with 19 bases between the two ends. CDR3 protein: CASHPGRRSMNTEAFF. In nucleotides, the CDR3 is TGCGCCAGCCACCCGGGGAGGCGTTCCATGAACACTGAAGCTTTCTTT.

This clone has only a few counts. This chain joins TRBV19 and TRBJ1-2, with D possibly TRBD1 on 5 matching bases. The V end was cut by 4 bases, the J end by 3 bases, with 12 bases between. The CDR3 is 14 amino acids. CDR1 is LNHDA, CDR2 SQIVND, per germline (reference sequence). Here the CDR3 DNA reads TGTGCCAGTAGTAATGGAGGGACGGACTATGGCTACACCTTC. Residues: CASSNGGTDYGYTF.

This rearrangement joins TRBV4-3 to TRBJ1-4, with TRBD1 as a possible D gene (6 bases). V was cut by 3 bases and J by 5 bases, with 16 bases left in between. The CDR3 loop spans 16 amino acids. Germline V gene lookup returns CDR1 LGHNA and CDR2 YSLEER. For the CDR3, the DNA is TGCGCCAGCAGCCAGGTTGGGGGCGGGGGCAATGAAAAACTGTTTTTT. Its translation is CASSQVGGGGNEKLFF.

This clone occurred once. The V gene is TRBV19, the J gene TRBJ1-2; 9 nucleotides agree with TRBD1. V lost 4 bases to trimming and J lost 8 bases; unmatched junction nucleotides: 14. Germline CDR1 is LNHDA and CDR2 is SQIVND (reference sequence). The CDR3 covers 16 residues. CDR3 region: CASSTETGGAGRGYTF. The CDR3 coding sequence is TGTGCCAGTAGTACCGAAACAGGGGGCGCCGGTAGGGGCTACACCTTC. The variable domain in full, with the rest retrieved from reference TRBV19 and TRBJ1-2, is DGGITQSPKYLFRKEGQNVTLSCEQNLNHDAMYWYRQDPGQGLRLIYYSQIVNDFQKGDIAEGYSVSREKKESFPLTVTSAQKNPTAFYLCASSTETGGAGRGYTFGSGTRLTVV.

This clone has only a few counts. The DNA of the CDR3 is TGTGCCAGCAGTGGACAGGGGTCAGGGCTTAACAATGAGCAGTTCTTC. Translation gives CASSGQGSGLNNEQFF. This chain connects TRBV28 to TRBJ2-1, with TRBD1 identical over 9 bases. V lost 5 bases, J lost 5 bases, and 10 bases stayed unmatched. Germline loops: CDR1 MDHEN, CDR2 SYDVKM. The CDR3 has 16 residues.

V gene TRBV6-1 combines with J gene TRBJ2-1, with 7 bases identical to TRBD1. Germline CDR1 is MNHNS and CDR2 is SASEGT. The junction had 3 bases not matched to a gene; V was cut back by 4 bases and J by 0 bases. The CDR3 contains 15 residues. CDR3 in DNA: TGTGCCAGCAGTGGGACAGGAGGCTCCTACAATGAGCAGTTCTTC. Translation: CASSGTGGSYNEQFF.

The chain is built from TRBV6-5 and TRBJ2-2; 7 bases line up with TRBD2. Germline-derived CDR1 and CDR2 are MNHEY and SVGAGI. The CDR3 consists of 15 residues. The V and J ends lost 6 bases and 3 bases, in that order; junction bases with no gene match: 7. CDR3 loop: CASSPGTTYTGELFF. The CDR3 nucleotides read TGTGCCAGCAGCCCCGGGACTACATACACCGGGGAGCTGTTTTTT.